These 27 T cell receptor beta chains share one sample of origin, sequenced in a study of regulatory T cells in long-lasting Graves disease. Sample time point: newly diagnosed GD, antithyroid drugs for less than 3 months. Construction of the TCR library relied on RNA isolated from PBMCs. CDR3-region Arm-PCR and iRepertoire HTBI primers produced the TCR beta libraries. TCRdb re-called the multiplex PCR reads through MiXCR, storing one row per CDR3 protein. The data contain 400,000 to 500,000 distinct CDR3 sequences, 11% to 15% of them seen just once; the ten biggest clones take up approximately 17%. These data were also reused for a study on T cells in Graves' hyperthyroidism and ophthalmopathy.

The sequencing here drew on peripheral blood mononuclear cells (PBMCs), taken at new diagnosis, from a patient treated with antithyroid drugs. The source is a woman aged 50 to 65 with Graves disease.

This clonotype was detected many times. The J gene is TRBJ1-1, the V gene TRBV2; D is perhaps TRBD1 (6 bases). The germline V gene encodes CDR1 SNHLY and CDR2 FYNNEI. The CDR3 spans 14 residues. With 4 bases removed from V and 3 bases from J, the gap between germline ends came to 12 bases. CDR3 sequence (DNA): TGTGCCAGCAGTGCACAGGGAAGGGACACTGAAGCTTTCTTT. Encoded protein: CASSAQGRDTEAFF.

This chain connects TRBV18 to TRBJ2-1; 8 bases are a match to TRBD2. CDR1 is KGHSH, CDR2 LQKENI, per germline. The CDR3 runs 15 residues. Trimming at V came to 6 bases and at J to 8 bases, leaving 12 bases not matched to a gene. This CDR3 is CASSPGVAGPHEQFF. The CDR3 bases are TGTGCCAGCTCCCCGGGAGTAGCGGGACCCCATGAGCAGTTCTTC.

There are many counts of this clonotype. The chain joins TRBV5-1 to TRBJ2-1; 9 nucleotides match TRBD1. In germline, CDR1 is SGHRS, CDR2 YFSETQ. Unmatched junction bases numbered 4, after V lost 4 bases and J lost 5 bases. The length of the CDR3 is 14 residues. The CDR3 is CASSPGQGNNEQFF. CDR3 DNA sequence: TGCGCCAGCAGCCCCGGACAGGGGAACAATGAGCAGTTCTTC.

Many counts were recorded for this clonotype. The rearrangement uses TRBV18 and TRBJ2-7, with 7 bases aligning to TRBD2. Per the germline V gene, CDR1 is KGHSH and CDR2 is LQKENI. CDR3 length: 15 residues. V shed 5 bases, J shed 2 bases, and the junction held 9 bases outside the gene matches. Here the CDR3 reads CASSSGLDETYEQYF. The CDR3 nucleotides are TGTGCCAGCTCATCAGGACTAGACGAGACCTACGAGCAGTACTTC. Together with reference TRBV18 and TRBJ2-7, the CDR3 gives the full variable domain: NAGVMQNPRHLVRRRGQEARLRCSPMKGHSHVYWYRQLPEEGLKFMVYLQKENIIDESGMPKERFSAEFPKEGPSILRIQQVVRGDSAAYFCASSSGLDETYEQYFGPGTRLTVT.

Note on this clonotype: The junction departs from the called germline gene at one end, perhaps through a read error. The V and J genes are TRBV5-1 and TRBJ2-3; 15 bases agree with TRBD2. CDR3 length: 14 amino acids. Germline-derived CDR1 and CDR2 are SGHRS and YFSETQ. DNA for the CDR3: TGTGCCAGCAGCTGGGGACTAGCGGGAGGTACGCAGTATTTT. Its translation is CASSWGLAGGTQYF.

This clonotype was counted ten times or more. The CDR3: CSAQQTSGRTDTQYF. CDR3 bases: TGCAGTGCTCAACAGACTAGCGGACGCACAGATACGCAGTATTTT. The chain employs TRBV20-1 and TRBJ2-3; TRBD2 matches at 9 bases. Germline V lookup: CDR1 DFQATT, CDR2 SNEGSKA (reference sequence). The CDR3 spans 15 residues. The V segment lost 5 bases and the J segment 1 base; nucleotides outside the gene matches: 7.

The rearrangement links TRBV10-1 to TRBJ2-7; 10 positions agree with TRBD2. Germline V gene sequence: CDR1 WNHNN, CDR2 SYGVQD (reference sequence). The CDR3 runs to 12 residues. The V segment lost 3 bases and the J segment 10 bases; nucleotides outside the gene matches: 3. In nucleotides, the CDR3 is TGCGCCAGCAGTGACTCTAGCGGGAGACAGTACTTC. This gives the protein CASSDSSGRQYF.

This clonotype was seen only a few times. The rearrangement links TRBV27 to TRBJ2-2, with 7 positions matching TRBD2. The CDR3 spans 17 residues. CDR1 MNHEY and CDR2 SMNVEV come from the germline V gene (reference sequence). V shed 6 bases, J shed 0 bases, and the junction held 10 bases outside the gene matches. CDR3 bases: TGTGCCAGCAGCAGCCTGTATGGGGGGGCGAACACCGGGGAGCTGTTTTTT. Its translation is CASSSLYGGANTGELFF.

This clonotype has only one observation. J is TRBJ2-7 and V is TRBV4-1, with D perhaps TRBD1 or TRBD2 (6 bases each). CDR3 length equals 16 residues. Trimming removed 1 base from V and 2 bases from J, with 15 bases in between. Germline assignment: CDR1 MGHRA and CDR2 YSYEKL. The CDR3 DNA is TGCGCCAGCAGCCAAGGGAGGGGGGACTGGCCCTACGAGCAGTACTTC. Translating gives CASSQGRGDWPYEQYF.

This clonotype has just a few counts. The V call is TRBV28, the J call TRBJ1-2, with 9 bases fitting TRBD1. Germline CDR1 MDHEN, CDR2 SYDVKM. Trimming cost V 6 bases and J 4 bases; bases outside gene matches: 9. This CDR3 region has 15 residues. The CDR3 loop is CASRAGTGIPYGYTF. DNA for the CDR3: TGTGCCAGCAGGGCCGGGACAGGGATACCCTATGGCTACACCTTC.

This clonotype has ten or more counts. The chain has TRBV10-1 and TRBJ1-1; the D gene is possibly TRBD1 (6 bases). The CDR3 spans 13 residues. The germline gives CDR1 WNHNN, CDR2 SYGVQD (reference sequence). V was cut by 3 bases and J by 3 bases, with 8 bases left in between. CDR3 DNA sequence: TGCGCCAGCAGTGATGGGGGCCACACTGAAGCTTTCTTT. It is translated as CASSDGGHTEAFF.

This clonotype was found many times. This CDR3 reads CSAKGLAGGSREQYF. The DNA for the CDR3 is TGCAGTGCTAAGGGACTAGCGGGAGGGTCGAGGGAGCAGTACTTC. The rearrangement uses TRBV20-1 and TRBJ2-7; TRBD2 agrees at 16 bases. Trimming cost V 4 bases and J 7 bases; bases outside gene matches: 7. This CDR3 is built from 15 residues. Germline CDR1 DFQATT, CDR2 SNEGSKA (reference sequence).

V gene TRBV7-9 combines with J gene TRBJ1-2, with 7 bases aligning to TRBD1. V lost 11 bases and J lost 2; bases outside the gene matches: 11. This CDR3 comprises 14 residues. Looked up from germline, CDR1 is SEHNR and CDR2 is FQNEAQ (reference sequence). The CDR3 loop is CASQGQAINYGYTF. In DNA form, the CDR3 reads TGTGCCTCACAGGGGCAGGCCATAAACTATGGCTACACCTTC.

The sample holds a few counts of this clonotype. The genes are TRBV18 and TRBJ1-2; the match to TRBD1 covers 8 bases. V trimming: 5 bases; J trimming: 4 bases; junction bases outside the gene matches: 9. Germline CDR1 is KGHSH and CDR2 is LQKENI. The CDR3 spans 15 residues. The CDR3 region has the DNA TGTGCCAGCTCAGAAGACAGGGGCCTAGGCTATGGCTACACCTTC. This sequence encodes CASSEDRGLGYGYTF.

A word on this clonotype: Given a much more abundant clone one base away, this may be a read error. CDR3 DNA: TGTGCCACCAGAAGAGGGATTAGCGTCTACGAGCAGTACTTC. Residues: CATRRGISVYEQYF. The chain uses TRBV2 and TRBJ2-7; possibly TRBD2 for D (5 bases). Trimming left V 10 bases short and J 3 bases short, with 19 bases between. Germline assignment: CDR1 SNHLY and CDR2 FYNNEI. CDR3 length: 14 residues.

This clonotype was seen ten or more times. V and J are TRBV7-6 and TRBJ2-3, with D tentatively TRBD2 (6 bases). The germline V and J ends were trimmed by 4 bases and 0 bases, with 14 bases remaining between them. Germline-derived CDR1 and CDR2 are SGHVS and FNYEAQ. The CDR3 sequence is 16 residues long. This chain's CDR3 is CASSSRWGTSTDTQYF. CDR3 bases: TGTGCCAGCAGCTCTAGGTGGGGGACTAGCACAGATACGCAGTATTTT.

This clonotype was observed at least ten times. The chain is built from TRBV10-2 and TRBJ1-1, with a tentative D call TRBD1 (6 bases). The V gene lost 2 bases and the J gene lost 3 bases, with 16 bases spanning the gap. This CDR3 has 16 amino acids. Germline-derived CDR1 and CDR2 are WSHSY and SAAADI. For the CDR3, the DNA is TGCGCCAGCAGTGAGGGGGGCCTCCGAGGGGACACTGAAGCTTTCTTT. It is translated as CASSEGGLRGDTEAFF.

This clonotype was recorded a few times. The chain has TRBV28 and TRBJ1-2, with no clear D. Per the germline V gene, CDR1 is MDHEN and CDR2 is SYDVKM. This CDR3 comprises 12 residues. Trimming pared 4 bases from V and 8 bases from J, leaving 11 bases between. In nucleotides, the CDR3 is TGTGCCAGCAGTTCATCGTCCGGGGGCTACACCTTC. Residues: CASSSSSGGYTF.

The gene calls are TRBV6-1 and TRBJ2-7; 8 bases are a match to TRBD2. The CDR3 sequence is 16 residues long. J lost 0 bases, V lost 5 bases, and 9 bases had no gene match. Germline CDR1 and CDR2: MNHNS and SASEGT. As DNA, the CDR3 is TGTGCCAGCAGTAAACACGGGGGGGGGGGCTCCTACGAGCAGTACTTC. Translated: CASSKHGGGGSYEQYF.

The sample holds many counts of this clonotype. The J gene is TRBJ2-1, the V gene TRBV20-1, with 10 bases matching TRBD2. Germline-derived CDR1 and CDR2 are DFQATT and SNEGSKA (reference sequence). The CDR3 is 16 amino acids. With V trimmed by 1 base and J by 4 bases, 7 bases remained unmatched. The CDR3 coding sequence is TGCAGTGCTAGAGGGTGGTGGACTAGCGGTTACAATGAGCAGTTCTTC. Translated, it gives CSARGWWTSGYNEQFF.

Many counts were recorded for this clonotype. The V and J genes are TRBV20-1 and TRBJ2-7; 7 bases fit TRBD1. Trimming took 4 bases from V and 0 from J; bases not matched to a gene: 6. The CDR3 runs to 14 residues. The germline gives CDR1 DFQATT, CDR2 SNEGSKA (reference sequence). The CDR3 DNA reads TGCAGTGCTATTAGGACAGGCGGCTCCTACGAGCAGTACTTC. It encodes CSAIRTGGSYEQYF.

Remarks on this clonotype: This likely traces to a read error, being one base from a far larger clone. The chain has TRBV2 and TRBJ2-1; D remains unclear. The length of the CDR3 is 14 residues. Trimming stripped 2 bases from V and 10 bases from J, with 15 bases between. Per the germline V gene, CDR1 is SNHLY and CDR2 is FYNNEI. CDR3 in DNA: TGTGCCAGCAGTGAATGGCAAGTACCCTACGAGCAGTTCTTC. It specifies CASSEWQVPYEQFF.

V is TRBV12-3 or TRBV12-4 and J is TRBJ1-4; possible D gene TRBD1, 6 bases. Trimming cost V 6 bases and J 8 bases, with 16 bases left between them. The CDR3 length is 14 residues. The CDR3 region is CASRPRQVREKLFF. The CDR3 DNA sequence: TGTGCCAGCAGACCGCGACAGGTTAGAGAAAAACTGTTTTTT.

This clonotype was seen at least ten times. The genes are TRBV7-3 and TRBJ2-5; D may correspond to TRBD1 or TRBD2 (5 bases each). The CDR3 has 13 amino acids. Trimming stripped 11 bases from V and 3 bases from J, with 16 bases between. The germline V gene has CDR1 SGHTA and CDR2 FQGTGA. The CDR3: CACSRDVKETQYF. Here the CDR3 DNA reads TGTGCCTGCTCCCGGGACGTAAAAGAGACCCAGTACTTC.

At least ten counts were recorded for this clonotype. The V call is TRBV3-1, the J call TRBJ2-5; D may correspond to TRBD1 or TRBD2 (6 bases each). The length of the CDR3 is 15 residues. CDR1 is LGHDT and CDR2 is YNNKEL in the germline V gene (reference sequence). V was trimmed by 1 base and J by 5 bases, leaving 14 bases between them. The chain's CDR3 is CASSQVGGDWETQYF. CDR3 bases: TGTGCCAGCAGCCAAGTGGGGGGCGATTGGGAGACCCAGTACTTC.

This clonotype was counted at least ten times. The CDR3 reads CASSLAPIQGGLFF. The CDR3 DNA sequence: TGTGCCAGCAGCTTAGCGCCAATACAGGGAGGACTGTTTTTT. This rearrangement joins TRBV7-9 to TRBJ1-4, with D tentatively TRBD1 (6 bases). Germline V gene data show CDR1 as SEHNR and CDR2 as FQNEAQ (reference sequence). The length of the CDR3 is 14 residues. Between the trimmed V and J ends, which lost 0 bases and 13 bases, there was a span of 15 bases.

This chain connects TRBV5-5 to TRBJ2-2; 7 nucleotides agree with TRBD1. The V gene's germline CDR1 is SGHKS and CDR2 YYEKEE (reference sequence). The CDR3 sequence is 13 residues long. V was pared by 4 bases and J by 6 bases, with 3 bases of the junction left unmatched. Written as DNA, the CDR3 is TGTGCCAGCAGCGACAGGGATTCCGGGGAGCTGTTTTTT. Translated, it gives CASSDRDSGELFF.